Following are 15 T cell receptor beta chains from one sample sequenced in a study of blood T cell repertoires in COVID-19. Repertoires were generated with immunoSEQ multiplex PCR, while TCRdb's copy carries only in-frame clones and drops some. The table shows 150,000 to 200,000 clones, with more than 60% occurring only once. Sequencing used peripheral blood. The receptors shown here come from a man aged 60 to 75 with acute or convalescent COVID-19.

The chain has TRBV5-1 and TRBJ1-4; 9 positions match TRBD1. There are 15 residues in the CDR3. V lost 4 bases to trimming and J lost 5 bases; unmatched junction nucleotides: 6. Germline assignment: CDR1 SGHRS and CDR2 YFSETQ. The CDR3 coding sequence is TGCGCCAGCAGCGAGGGACAGGGAGGGAATGAAAAACTGTTTTTT. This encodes CASSEGQGGNEKLFF.

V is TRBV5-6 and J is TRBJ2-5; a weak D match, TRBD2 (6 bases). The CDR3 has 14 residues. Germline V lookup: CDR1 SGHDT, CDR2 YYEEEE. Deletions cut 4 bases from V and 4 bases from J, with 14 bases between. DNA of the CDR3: TGTGCCAGCAGCGCGTTAGTGGGGGGAGAGACCCAGTACTTC. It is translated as CASSALVGGETQYF.

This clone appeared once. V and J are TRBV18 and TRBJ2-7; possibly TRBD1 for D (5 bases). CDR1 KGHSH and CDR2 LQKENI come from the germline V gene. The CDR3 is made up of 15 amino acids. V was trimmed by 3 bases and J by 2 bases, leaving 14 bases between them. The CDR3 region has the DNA TGTGCCAGCTCACCTGAACAGGCTAACCCCTACGAGCAGTACTTC. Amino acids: CASSPEQANPYEQYF.

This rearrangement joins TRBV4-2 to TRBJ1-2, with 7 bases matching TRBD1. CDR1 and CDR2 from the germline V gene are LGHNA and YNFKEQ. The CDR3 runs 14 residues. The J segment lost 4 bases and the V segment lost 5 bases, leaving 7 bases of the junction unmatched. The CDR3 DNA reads TGTGCCAGCAGCGCAGGGGGACAGCTCTATGGCTACACCTTC. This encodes CASSAGGQLYGYTF.

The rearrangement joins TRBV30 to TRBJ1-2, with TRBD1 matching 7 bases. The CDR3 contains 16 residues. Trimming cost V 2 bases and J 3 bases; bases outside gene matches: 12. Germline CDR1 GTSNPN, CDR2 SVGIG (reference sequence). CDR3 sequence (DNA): TGTGCCTGGAGTATCCCCGGGACAGAGGTTGACTATGGCTACACCTTC. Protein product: CAWSIPGTEVDYGYTF.

The CDR3 sequence: CASSQVSGSETQYF. Here the CDR3 DNA reads TGTGCCAGCAGCCAAGTATCAGGCAGCGAGACCCAGTACTTC. J is TRBJ2-5 and V is TRBV14; D gene uncertain. This CDR3 region has 14 residues. The ends were cut back, 1 base at V and 5 bases at J, with 11 bases in the middle. Per the germline V gene, CDR1 is SGHDN and CDR2 is FVKESK.

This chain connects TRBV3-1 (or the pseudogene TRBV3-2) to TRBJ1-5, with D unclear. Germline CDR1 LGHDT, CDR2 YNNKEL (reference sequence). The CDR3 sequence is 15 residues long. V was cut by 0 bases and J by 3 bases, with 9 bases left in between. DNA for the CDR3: TGTGCCAGCAGCCAAGATAGCTCCGCCAATCAGCCCCAGCATTTT. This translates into CASSQDSSANQPQHF.

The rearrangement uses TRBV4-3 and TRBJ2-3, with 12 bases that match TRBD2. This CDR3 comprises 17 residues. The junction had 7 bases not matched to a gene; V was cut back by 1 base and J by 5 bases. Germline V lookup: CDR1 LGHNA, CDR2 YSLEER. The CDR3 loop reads CASSQVLAGGPGDTQYF. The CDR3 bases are TGCGCCAGCAGCCAAGTTCTAGCGGGGGGGCCTGGAGATACGCAGTATTTT.

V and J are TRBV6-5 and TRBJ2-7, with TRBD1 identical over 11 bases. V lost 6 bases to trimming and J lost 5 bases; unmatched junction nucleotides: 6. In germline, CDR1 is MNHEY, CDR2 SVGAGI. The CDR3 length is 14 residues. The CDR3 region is CASSHGQGAHEQYF. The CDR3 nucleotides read TGTGCCAGCAGCCACGGACAGGGGGCACACGAGCAGTACTTC.

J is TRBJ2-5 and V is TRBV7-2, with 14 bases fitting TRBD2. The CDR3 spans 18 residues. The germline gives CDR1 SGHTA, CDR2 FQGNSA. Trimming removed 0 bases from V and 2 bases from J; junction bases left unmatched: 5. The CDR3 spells CASSLATSGGASQETQYF. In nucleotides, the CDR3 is TGTGCCAGCAGCTTAGCGACTAGCGGGGGGGCATCACAAGAGACCCAGTACTTC.

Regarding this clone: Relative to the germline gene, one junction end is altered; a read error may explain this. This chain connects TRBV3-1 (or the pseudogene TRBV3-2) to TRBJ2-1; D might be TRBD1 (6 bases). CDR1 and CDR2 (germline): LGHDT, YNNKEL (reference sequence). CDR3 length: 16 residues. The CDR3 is CASSHPQGSGDNEQFF. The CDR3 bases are TGTGCCAGCAGCCACCCCCAAGGGTCCGGGGACAACGAGCAGTTCTTC.

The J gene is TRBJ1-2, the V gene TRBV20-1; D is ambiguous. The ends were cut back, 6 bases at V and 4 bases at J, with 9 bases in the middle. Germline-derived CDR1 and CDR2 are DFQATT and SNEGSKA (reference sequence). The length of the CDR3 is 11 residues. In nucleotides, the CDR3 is TGCAGTGCATCACAGCTCTATGGCTACACCTTC. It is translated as CSASQLYGYTF.

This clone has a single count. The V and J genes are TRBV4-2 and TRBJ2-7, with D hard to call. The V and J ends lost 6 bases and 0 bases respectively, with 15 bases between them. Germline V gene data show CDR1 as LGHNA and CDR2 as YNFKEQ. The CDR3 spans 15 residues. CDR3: CASRRLLGSSYEQYF. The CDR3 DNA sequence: TGTGCCAGCAGGAGACTCCTCGGCAGCTCCTACGAGCAGTACTTC.

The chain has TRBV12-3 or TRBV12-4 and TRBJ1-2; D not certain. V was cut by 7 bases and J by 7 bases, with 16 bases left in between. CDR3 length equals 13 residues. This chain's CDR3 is CASTPGAGGGYTF. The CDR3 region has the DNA TGTGCCAGCACCCCAGGCGCGGGAGGTGGCTACACCTTC.

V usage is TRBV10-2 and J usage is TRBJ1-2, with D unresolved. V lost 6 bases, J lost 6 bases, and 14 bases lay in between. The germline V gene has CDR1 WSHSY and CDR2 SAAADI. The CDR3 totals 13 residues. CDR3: CASSPGDGHGYTF. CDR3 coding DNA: TGCGCCAGCAGCCCGGGAGACGGCCATGGCTACACCTTC.